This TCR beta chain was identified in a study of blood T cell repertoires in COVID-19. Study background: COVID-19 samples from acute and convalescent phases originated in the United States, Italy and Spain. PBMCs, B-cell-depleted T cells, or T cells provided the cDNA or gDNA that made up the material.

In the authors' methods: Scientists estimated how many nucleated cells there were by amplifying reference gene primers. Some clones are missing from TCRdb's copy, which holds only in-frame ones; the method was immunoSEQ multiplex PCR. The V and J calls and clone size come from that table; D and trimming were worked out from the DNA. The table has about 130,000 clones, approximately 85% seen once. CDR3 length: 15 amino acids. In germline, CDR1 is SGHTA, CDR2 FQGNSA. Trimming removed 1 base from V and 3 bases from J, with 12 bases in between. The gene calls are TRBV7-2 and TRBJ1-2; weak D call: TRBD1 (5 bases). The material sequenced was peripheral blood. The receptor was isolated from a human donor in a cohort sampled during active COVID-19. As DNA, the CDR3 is TGTGCCAGCAGCTTAGTCCAGGGCGGCTACTATGGCTACACCTTC. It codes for CASSLVQGGYYGYTF. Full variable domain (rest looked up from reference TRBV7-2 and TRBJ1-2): GAGVSQSPSNKVTEKGKDVELRCDPISGHTALYWYRQSLGQGLEFLIYFQGNSAPDKSGLPSDRFSAERTGGSVSTLTIQRTQQEDSAVYLCASSLVQGGYYGYTFGSGTRLTVV.